This TCR beta chain derives from a study of blood T cell repertoires in COVID-19. The overall study: Samples of COVID-19 (acute and convalescent) were obtained from the United States, Italy and Spain. From T cells, B-cell-depleted T cells, or PBMCs came the material, which was cDNA or gDNA.

Generated by immunoSEQ multiplex PCR, the TCRdb table keeps only in-frame clones and is missing some. The sample lists 200,000 or so clones, about 85% occurring once. CDR1 KGHSH and CDR2 LQKENI come from the germline V gene. The CDR3 loop spans 15 amino acids. A remark on this clone: The junction and the germline gene differ at one end; a read error may be behind it.

V usage is TRBV18 and J usage is TRBJ1-2, with D uncertain. The clonotype originates from a human donor in a cohort sampled during active COVID-19. Sequencing was performed on peripheral blood. CDR3 bases: TGTGCCAGCGCACCGGTGCCGGGTTCGGACTATGGCTACACCTTC. This codes for CASAPVPGSDYGYTF.